The clone carrying this TCR beta chain is a singleton in its sample. Its target is not known. At the time of sampling, donors were nominally healthy, though unrecorded immune exposures were likely. This entry belongs to a study of cytomegalovirus exposure and HLA in healthy donors. The V gene's germline CDR1 is LNHDA and CDR2 SQIVND (reference sequence). The CDR3 length is 14 residues. V shed 7 bases, J shed 2 bases, and the junction held 5 bases outside the gene matches. Findings and caveats of the study: Later work showed greater clonal expansion in HLA-associated TCR beta chains than in equally common others. Accounts indicate the classifier identified cytomegalovirus status with strong specificity and sensitivity.

The PCR had 60 Vbeta and 13 Jbeta primers. Method: immunoSEQ multiplex PCR; TCRdb's copy keeps in-frame clones and lacks some. This sample has about 170,000 clones, with around 80% found just once. This clonotype was sampled from a woman aged 45 to 65 in good health and CMV-seronegative. The genes are TRBV19 and TRBJ2-7, with 10 bases fitting TRBD1. Sequencing input: PBMCs. The CDR3, as DNA: TGTGCCAGTATGCGGACAGGGGGGCCCTACGAGCAGTACTTC. This sequence encodes CASMRTGGPYEQYF.